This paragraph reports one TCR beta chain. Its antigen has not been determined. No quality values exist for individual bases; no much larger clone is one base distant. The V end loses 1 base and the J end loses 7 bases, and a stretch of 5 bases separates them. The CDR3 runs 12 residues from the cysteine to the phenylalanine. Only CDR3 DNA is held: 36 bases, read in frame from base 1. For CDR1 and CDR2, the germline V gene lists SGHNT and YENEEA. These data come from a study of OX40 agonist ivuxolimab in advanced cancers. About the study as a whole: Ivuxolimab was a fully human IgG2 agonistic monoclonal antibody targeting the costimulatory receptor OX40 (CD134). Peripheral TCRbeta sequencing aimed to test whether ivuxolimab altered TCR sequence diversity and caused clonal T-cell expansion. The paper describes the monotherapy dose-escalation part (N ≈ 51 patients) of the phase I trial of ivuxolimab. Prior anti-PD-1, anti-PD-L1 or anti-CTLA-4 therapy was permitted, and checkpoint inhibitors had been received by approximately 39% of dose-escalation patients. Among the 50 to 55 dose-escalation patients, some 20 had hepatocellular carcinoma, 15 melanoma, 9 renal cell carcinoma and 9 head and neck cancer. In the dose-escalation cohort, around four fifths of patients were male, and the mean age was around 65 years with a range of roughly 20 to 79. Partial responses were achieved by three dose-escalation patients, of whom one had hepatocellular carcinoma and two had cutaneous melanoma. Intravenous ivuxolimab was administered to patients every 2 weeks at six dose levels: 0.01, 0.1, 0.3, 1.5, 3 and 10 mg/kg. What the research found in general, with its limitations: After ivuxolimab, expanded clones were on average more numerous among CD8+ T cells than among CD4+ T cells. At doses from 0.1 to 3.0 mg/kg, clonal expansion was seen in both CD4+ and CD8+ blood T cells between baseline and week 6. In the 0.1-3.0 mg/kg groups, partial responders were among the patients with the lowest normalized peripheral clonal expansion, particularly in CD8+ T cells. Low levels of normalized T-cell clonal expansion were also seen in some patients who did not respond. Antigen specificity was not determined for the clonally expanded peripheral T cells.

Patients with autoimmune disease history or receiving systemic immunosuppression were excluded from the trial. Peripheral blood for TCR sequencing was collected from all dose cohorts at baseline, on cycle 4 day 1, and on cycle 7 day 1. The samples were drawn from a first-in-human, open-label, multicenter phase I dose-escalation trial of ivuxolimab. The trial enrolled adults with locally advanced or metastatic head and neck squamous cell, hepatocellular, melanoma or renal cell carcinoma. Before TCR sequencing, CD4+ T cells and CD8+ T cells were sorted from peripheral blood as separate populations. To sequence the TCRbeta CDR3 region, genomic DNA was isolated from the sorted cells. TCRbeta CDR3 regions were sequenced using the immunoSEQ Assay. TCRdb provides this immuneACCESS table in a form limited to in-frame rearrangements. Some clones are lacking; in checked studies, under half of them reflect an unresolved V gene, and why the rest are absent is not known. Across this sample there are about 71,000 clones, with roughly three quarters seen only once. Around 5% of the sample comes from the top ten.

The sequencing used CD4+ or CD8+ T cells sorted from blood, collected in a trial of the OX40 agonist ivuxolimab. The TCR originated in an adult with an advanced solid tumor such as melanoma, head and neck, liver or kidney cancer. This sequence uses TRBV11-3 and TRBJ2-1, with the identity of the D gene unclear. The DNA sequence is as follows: TGTGCCAGCAGCTTAGCGAATAATGAGCAGTTCTTC. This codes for CASSLANNEQFF.